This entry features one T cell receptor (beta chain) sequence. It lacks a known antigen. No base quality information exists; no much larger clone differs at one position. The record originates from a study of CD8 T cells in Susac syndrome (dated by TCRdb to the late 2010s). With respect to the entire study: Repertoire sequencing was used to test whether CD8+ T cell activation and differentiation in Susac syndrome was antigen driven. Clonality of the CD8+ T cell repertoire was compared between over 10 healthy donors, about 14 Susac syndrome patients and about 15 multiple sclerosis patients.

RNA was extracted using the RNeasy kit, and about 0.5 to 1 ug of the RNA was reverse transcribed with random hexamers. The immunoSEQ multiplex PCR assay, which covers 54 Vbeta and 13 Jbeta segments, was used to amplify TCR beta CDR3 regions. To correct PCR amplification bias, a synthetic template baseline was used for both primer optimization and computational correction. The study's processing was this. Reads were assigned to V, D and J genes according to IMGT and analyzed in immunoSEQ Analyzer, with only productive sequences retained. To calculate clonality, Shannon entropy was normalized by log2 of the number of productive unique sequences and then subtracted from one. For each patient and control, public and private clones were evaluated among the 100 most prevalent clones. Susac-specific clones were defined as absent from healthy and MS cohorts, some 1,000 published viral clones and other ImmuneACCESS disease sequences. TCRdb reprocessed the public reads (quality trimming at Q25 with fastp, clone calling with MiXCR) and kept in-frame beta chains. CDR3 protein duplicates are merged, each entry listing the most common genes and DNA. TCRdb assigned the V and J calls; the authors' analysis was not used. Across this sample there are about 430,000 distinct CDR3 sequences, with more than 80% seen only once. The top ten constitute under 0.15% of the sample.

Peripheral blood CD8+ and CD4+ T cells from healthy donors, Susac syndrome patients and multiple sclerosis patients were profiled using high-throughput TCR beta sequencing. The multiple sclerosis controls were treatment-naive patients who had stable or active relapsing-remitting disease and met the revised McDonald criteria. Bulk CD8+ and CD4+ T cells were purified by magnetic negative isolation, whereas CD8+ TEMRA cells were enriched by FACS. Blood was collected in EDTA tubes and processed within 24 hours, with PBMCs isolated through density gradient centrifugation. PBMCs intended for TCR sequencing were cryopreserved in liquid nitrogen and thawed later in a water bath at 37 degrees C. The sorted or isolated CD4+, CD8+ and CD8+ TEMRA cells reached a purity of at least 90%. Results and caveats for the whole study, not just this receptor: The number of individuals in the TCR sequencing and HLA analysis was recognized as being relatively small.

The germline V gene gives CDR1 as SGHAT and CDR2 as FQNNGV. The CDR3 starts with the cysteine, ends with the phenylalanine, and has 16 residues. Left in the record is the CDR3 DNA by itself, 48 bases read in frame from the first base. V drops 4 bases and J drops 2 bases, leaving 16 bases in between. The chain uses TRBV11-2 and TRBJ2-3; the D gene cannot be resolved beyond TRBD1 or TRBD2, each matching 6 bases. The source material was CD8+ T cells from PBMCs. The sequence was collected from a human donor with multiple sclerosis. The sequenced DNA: TGTGCCAGCAGCTCTGGGGGGCGCCCTCTCACAGATACGCAGTATTTT. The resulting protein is CASSSGGRPLTDTQYF.